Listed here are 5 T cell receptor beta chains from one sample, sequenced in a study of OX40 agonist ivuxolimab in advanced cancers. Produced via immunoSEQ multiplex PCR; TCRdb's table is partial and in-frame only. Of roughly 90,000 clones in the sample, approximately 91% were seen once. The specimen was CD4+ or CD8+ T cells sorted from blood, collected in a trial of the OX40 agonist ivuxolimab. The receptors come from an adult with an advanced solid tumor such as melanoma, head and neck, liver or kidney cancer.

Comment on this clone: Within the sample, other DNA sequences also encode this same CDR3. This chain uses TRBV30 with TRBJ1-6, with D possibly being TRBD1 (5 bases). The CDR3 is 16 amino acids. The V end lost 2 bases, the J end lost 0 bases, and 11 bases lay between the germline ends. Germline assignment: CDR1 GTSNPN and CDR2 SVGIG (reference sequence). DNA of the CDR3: TGTGCCTGGAGTCCCCAGGGAAGCTCCTATAATTCACCCCTCCACTTT. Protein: CAWSPQGSSYNSPLHF.

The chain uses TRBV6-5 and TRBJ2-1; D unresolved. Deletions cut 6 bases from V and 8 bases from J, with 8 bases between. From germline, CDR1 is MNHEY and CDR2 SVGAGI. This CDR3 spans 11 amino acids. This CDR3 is CASSSLYEQFF. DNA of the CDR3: TGTGCCAGCAGCTCACTCTATGAGCAGTTCTTC.

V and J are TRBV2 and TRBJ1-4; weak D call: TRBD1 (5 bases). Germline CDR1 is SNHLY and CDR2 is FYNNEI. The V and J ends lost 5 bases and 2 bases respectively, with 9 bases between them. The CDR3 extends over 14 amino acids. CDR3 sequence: CASSPWDTNEKLFF. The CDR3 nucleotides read TGTGCCAGCAGTCCGTGGGACACTAATGAAAAACTGTTTTTT.

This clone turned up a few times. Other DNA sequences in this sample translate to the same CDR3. The CDR3 DNA reads as TGTGCCAGCAGCTTCGGGACAGGGAATCAGCCCCAGCATTTT. Translating gives CASSFGTGNQPQHF. The chain carries TRBV7-2 and TRBJ1-5; 9 nucleotides agree with TRBD1. Germline loops: CDR1 SGHTA, CDR2 FQGNSA. The ends lost 3 bases at V and 4 bases at J; junction bases unmatched: 1. The CDR3 loop spans 14 amino acids.

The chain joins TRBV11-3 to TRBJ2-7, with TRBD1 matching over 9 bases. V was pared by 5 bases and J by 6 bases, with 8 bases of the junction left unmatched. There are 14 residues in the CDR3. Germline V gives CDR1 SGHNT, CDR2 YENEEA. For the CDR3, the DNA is TGTGCCAGCAGCCCGGCCACAGGGGGCGGCGAGCAGTACTTC. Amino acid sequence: CASSPATGGGEQYF.